These T cell receptor beta chains were read from a single sample in a study of OX40 agonist ivuxolimab in advanced cancers. Libraries were prepared by immunoSEQ multiplex PCR; TCRdb keeps only in-frame clonotypes and omits some of them. The sample contains under 85,000 clones, about 88% of which appear only once. The sample in question was CD4+ or CD8+ T cells sorted from blood, obtained in a trial of the OX40 agonist ivuxolimab. The receptors originated from an adult with an advanced solid tumor such as melanoma, head and neck, liver or kidney cancer. Each CDR3 is given with its conserved first and last residue.

v_gene: TRBV7-9; j_gene: TRBJ1-2; CDR3aa: CASSLVQISGPNGYTF
v_gene: TRBV27; j_gene: TRBJ2-7; CDR3aa: CASSHPGQGEYEQYF
v_gene: TRBV7-2; j_gene: TRBJ2-7; CDR3aa: CASSLGGQGIEQYF
v_gene: TRBV10-2; j_gene: TRBJ2-1; CDR3aa: CASSESSLEQFF
v_gene: TRBV5-1; j_gene: TRBJ1-3; CDR3aa: CASSLAGTGGNTIYF
v_gene: TRBV28; j_gene: TRBJ2-7; CDR3aa: CASRSPVVYEQYF
v_gene: TRBV2; j_gene: TRBJ1-1; CDR3aa: CAKTTGPTMNTEAFF
v_gene: TRBV9; j_gene: TRBJ2-2; CDR3aa: CASSPGRVNTGELFF
v_gene: TRBV5-1; j_gene: TRBJ2-5; CDR3aa: CASSSWTSGNIQETQYF
v_gene: TRBV19; j_gene: TRBJ2-2; CDR3aa: CASSDATGGTGELFF
v_gene: TRBV2; j_gene: TRBJ2-7; CDR3aa: CASSEEVRGDYEQYF
v_gene: TRBV10-2; j_gene: TRBJ1-6; CDR3aa: CASSVTGAPYNSPLHF
v_gene: TRBV29-1; j_gene: TRBJ1-4; CDR3aa: CSVESTGSGKLFF
v_gene: TRBV6-5; j_gene: TRBJ2-1; CDR3aa: CASSYSVGHEQFF
v_gene: TRBV28; j_gene: TRBJ1-2; CDR3aa: CASSLSLDRGHGYTF
v_gene: TRBV11-2; j_gene: TRBJ2-7; CDR3aa: CASSLDQWKRYF
v_gene: TRBV2; j_gene: TRBJ1-3; CDR3aa: CASSGTGTGNTIYF
v_gene: TRBV5-4; j_gene: TRBJ1-4; CDR3aa: CASSSQGISKEKLFF
v_gene: TRBV28; j_gene: TRBJ1-2; CDR3aa: CASSWGGYGYTF
v_gene: TRBV6-5; j_gene: TRBJ2-3; CDR3aa: CASSRQRTDTQYF
v_gene: TRBV5-5; j_gene: TRBJ1-2; CDR3aa: CASSQTENYGYTF
v_gene: TRBV28; j_gene: TRBJ2-6; CDR3aa: CASSSGDGANVLTF
v_gene: TRBV4-1; j_gene: TRBJ2-1; CDR3aa: CASSPPPYRTVNNEQFF
v_gene: TRBV28; j_gene: TRBJ2-1; CDR3aa: CASRQGRNEQFF
v_gene: TRBV2; j_gene: TRBJ1-5; CDR3aa: CASSEAGGSHSNQPQHF
v_gene: TRBV7-9; j_gene: TRBJ2-7; CDR3aa: CASSSRPGGTYEQYF
v_gene: TRBV2; j_gene: TRBJ1-2; CDR3aa: CASSEGGDTSYGYTF
v_gene: TRBV7-3; j_gene: TRBJ2-5; CDR3aa: CASSPSRGETQYF
v_gene: TRBV6-5; j_gene: TRBJ1-6; CDR3aa: CASKGQRDNSPLHF
v_gene: TRBV18; j_gene: TRBJ2-7; CDR3aa: CASSKGDEQYF
v_gene: TRBV28; j_gene: TRBJ2-3; CDR3aa: CASSQWSGIQTSTDTQYF
v_gene: TRBV7-2; j_gene: TRBJ1-4; CDR3aa: CASSSRGVGEKLFF
v_gene: TRBV6-5; j_gene: TRBJ1-1; CDR3aa: CASSPGQGKAFF
v_gene: TRBV15; j_gene: TRBJ1-2; CDR3aa: CATSSDRGHYGYTF
v_gene: TRBV5-6; j_gene: TRBJ1-1; CDR3aa: CASNRRGAKAFF
v_gene: TRBV11-2; j_gene: TRBJ1-2; CDR3aa: CASSPTGDSLGGYTF
v_gene: TRBV7-9; j_gene: TRBJ1-2; CDR3aa: CASSPPRGSNNYGYTF
v_gene: TRBV6-1; j_gene: TRBJ1-2; CDR3aa: CASSEFVSGRYGYTF
v_gene: TRBV11-2; j_gene: TRBJ2-6; CDR3aa: CASSLFGGLSGANVLTF
v_gene: TRBV7-9; j_gene: TRBJ2-5; CDR3aa: CASNREEETQYF